This T cell receptor (beta chain) appears in the sequencing data of a study of T cells expressing NK-cell markers. At the level of the study: Sorted CD3+CD56+NKG2C+, CD3+CD56+NKG2C- and CD3+CD56-NKG2C+ T cells supplied TCR beta repertoires.

The CDR3 consists of 18 residues. Germline CDR1 reads SEHNR; CDR2 reads FQNEAQ (reference sequence). 5'RACE template switching built TCR beta cDNA with unique molecular identifiers. After re-calling the 5' RACE reads, TCRdb lists one entry per CDR3 protein, DNA absent. Its clone listing holds roughly 390,000 distinct CDR3 sequences. The gene calls are TRBV7-9 and TRBJ1-5; lacking DNA, the TRBD1 call made by TCRdb goes unchecked. The sequence was collected from a woman between 45 and 65 years old in good health. Sample: blood T cells: a sorted CD56 or NKG2C T cell subset, CD4+ or CD8+ T cells, or bulk PBMC T cells (not recorded which). The CDR3 loop is CASSLVGTGATSNQPQHF.